This T cell receptor (beta chain) was recovered during a study of shared clonotypes between healthy human individuals. Germline V gene sequence: CDR1 SGHRS, CDR2 YFSETQ. V gave up 3 bases and J gave up 1 base, with 14 bases separating them. The CDR3 totals 15 residues. The assay was immunoSEQ multiplex PCR, and TCRdb's table has in-frame clones only and misses some. The sample has approximately 740,000 clones, 74% seen once. This rearrangement joins TRBV5-1 to TRBJ2-7; D might be TRBD1 or TRBD2, each matching 5 bases. Sequenced: memory CD4+ T cells sorted from blood. Subset of the sample: CD45RA-negative fraction. This sequence originates from a woman in her thirties in good health. CDR3 DNA sequence: TGCGCCAGCAGCTCCGAAGGGACGATTTCCTACGAGCAGTACTTC. Its translation is CASSSEGTISYEQYF.